These 24 T cell receptor beta chains were all obtained from the same sample, sequenced in a study of beta chain features in type 1 diabetes. TCRB transcripts that were expressed got sequenced, as all of the isolated RNA had been reverse transcribed. Assay used: immunoSEQ multiplex PCR; TCRdb lists only in-frame clones, some missing. Altogether about 350,000 clones are present, less than 20% being singletons, with the ten largest covering around 0.045%. Sequences were obtained from naive CD4+ T cells from blood. These receptors all come from a woman in her late teens or twenties in good health.

This clone was recorded a few times. The chain uses TRBV4-1 and TRBJ1-5; 8 bases agree with TRBD1. From germline, CDR1 is MGHRA and CDR2 YSYEKL. With 0 bases clipped from V and 9 bases from J, the junction kept 10 bases outside the gene matches. This CDR3 contains 16 residues. The DNA of the CDR3 is TGCGCCAGCAGCCAAGATCAGGGACAGGATGTTCCGCCCCAGCATTTT. Translating it yields CASSQDQGQDVPPQHF.

The gene calls are TRBV30 and TRBJ1-2; no definite D call. The V and J ends lost 1 base and 6 bases respectively, with 9 bases between them. Germline values: CDR1 GTSNPN, CDR2 SVGIG (reference sequence). The CDR3 is 12 residues long. The CDR3 sequence is CAWSGGAHGYTF. The CDR3 DNA follows: TGTGCCTGGAGTGGCGGTGCTCATGGCTACACCTTC.

This clone was recorded a few times. CDR3 DNA sequence: TGTGCCAGCAGCTCTGGCCTTACAGGGTCGAGTGAAAAACTGTTTTTT. Translation gives CASSSGLTGSSEKLFF. The chain carries TRBV7-9 and TRBJ1-4; weak D call: TRBD1 (6 bases). The CDR3 runs 16 residues. Per germline, CDR1 SEHNR and CDR2 FQNEAQ (reference sequence). Trimming shortened V by 4 bases and J by 7 bases, and 19 bases separated the two germline ends.

The chain has TRBV7-2 and TRBJ2-3; D is possibly TRBD2 (7 bases). In germline, CDR1 is SGHTA, CDR2 FQGNSA. The V end lost 4 bases, the J end lost 3 bases, and 11 bases lay between the germline ends. The CDR3 has 14 residues. CDR3 in amino acids: CASSWGGVTDTQYF. CDR3 nucleotides: TGTGCCAGCAGCTGGGGGGGCGTAACAGATACGCAGTATTTT.

This clone was observed a few times. The chain links TRBV11-1 to TRBJ1-1, with D possibly matching TRBD1 (5 bases). Per germline, CDR1 SGHAT and CDR2 FQDESV (reference sequence). V lost 4 bases, J lost 1 base, and 13 bases lay in between. The CDR3 is made up of 15 amino acids. CDR3 in DNA: TGTGCCAGCAGCTCCACCCCGCAGGGGAACACTGAAGCTTTCTTT. Its protein product is CASSSTPQGNTEAFF.

The sample holds a few counts of this clone. This chain joins TRBV5-1 and TRBJ2-5; 9 nucleotides agree with TRBD1. Germline values: CDR1 SGHRS, CDR2 YFSETQ. The CDR3 has 15 residues. The ends lost 4 bases at V and 4 bases at J; junction bases unmatched: 8. CDR3 nucleotides: TGCGCCAGCAGCAACGGGACAGGGTGGCGAGAGACCCAGTACTTC. Amino acids: CASSNGTGWRETQYF.

A few counts support this clone. The gene calls are TRBV5-1 and TRBJ2-5, with TRBD2 as a possible D gene (6 bases). CDR3 size: 15 residues. V dropped 2 bases and J dropped 0 bases, with 11 bases sitting between them. Per germline, CDR1 SGHRS and CDR2 YFSETQ. This chain's CDR3 is CASSFFLADQETQYF. The CDR3 DNA reads TGCGCCAGCAGCTTCTTCTTAGCGGACCAAGAGACCCAGTACTTC.

V is TRBV19 and J is TRBJ1-5; no clear D. CDR3 length equals 15 residues. CDR1 and CDR2 from the germline V gene are LNHDA and SQIVND (reference sequence). Trimming removed 7 bases at V and 4 bases at J, with 17 bases between. CDR3 in DNA: TGTGCCAGTACCGACGGCCGGGGATGGAATCAGCCCCAGCATTTT. Amino acids: CASTDGRGWNQPQHF.

This clone was seen more than once but under ten times. The chain has TRBV9 and TRBJ2-5, with D possibly TRBD1 on 5 matching bases. The CDR3 contains 14 residues. CDR1 is SGDLS and CDR2 is YYNGEE in the germline V gene. Trimming removed 2 bases at V and 4 bases at J, with 12 bases between. CDR3 nucleotide sequence: TGTGCCAGCAGCGTTTCTGTTCAGGGAGAGACCCAGTACTTC. It is translated as CASSVSVQGETQYF.

This sequence joins TRBV9 and TRBJ2-5; D call uncertain. The CDR3 sequence is 16 residues long. V lost 0 bases and J 5 bases, leaving 17 bases between the germline ends. CDR1 is SGDLS, CDR2 YYNGEE, per germline. CDR3 in amino acids: CASSVVPNSNSETQYF. In DNA, the CDR3 is TGTGCCAGCAGCGTAGTACCGAATTCCAACTCTGAGACCCAGTACTTC.

V is TRBV19 and J is TRBJ1-2, with 7 bases that match TRBD1. Germline assignment: CDR1 LNHDA and CDR2 SQIVND (reference sequence). Germline trimming cut 5 bases from V and 2 bases from J; bases unmatched to any gene: 2. CDR3 length equals 13 residues. Here the CDR3 reads CASSPDRNYGYTF. The CDR3 DNA reads as TGTGCCAGTAGTCCGGACAGGAACTATGGCTACACCTTC.

This chain connects TRBV5-4 to TRBJ2-3; 14 bases are a match to TRBD2. In germline, CDR1 is SGHNT, CDR2 YYREEE (reference sequence). The CDR3 totals 16 residues. V was pared by 4 bases and J by 6 bases, with 7 bases of the junction left unmatched. CDR3 sequence (DNA): TGTGCCAGCAGCCCTCCGGGACTAGCGGGGGTGGATACGCAGTATTTT. Protein sequence: CASSPPGLAGVDTQYF. Drawing the rest from reference TRBV5-4 and TRBJ2-3, the complete variable domain is ETGVTQSPTHLIKTRGQQVTLRCSSQSGHNTVSWYQQALGQGPQFIFQYYREEENGRGNFPPRFSGLQFPNYSSELNVNALELDDSALYLCASSPPGLAGVDTQYFGPGTRLTVL.

The chain carries TRBV5-1 and TRBJ2-1, with D possibly TRBD1 on 5 matching bases. Trimming cost V 4 bases and J 1 base, with 9 bases left between them. Looked up from germline, CDR1 is SGHRS and CDR2 is YFSETQ. The CDR3 spans 14 residues. In DNA form, the CDR3 reads TGCGCCAGCAGCCTAGGGGTTTCCTACAATGAGCAGTTCTTC. Translated: CASSLGVSYNEQFF.

The J gene is TRBJ1-6, the V gene TRBV10-3; D unresolved. In germline, CDR1 is ENHRY, CDR2 SYGVKD. Trimming removed 10 bases from V and 10 bases from J, with 20 bases in between. This CDR3 has 14 residues. The CDR3 is CATSSPQSESPLHF. The CDR3 DNA follows: TGTGCCACCTCTTCGCCACAATCGGAGTCACCCCTCCACTTT.

This clone was recorded a few times. For the CDR3, the DNA is TGTGCCAGCAGTGAGGCGGGGGCCAACTACGAGCAGTACTTC. It encodes CASSEAGANYEQYF. This chain links TRBV6-1 with TRBJ2-7, with D possibly TRBD2 on 7 matching bases. The germline V and J ends were trimmed by 3 bases and 3 bases, with 12 bases remaining between them. Germline CDR1 reads MNHNS; CDR2 reads SASEGT. CDR3 size: 14 residues.

The chain employs TRBV23-1 and TRBJ2-5; TRBD1 is a possible D gene (6 bases). TRBV23-1 is filed as an ORF, its function uncertain. There are 13 residues in the CDR3. V lost 6 bases to trimming and J lost 6 bases, with 14 bases between them. The chain's CDR3 is CASSRTALKTQYF. The CDR3 DNA reads as TGCGCCAGCAGCCGGACAGCCTTGAAGACCCAGTACTTC.

This clone was seen a few times. The chain has TRBV19 and TRBJ2-3; no clear D gene. The germline gives CDR1 LNHDA, CDR2 SQIVND (reference sequence). The CDR3 totals 14 residues. V lost 5 bases to trimming and J lost 0 bases, with 9 bases between them. The CDR3 sequence is CASSVPRSTDTQYF. The CDR3 DNA reads TGTGCCAGTAGTGTTCCCCGTAGCACAGATACGCAGTATTTT.

The chain uses TRBV30 and TRBJ1-3; maybe TRBD1 (5 bases). Trimming pared 4 bases from V and 2 bases from J, leaving 12 bases between. This CDR3 comprises 14 residues. Germline V gene sequence: CDR1 GTSNPN, CDR2 SVGIG (reference sequence). The CDR3 region is CAWTPGGAGNTIYF. The CDR3, as DNA: TGTGCCTGGACCCCCGGGGGAGCTGGAAACACCATATATTTT. Based on the CDR3 plus reference TRBV30 and TRBJ1-3, the full variable domain is SQTIHQWPATLVQPVGSPLSLECTVEGTSNPNLYWYRQAAGRGLQLLFYSVGIGQISSEVPQNLSASRPQDRQFILSSKKLLLSDSGFYLCAWTPGGAGNTIYFGEGSWLTVV.

V gene TRBV7-6 combines with J gene TRBJ2-3; TRBD2 matches at 11 bases. The V gene end was trimmed by 4 bases and the J gene end by 6 bases; junction bases not matched to a gene: 6. CDR3 length equals 15 residues. From germline, CDR1 is SGHVS and CDR2 FNYEAQ. DNA of the CDR3: TGTGCCAGCAGCTCGACTAGCGGGGTTTCGGATACGCAGTATTTT. Translation: CASSSTSGVSDTQYF.

The chain links TRBV30 to TRBJ1-2, with 7 bases that match TRBD1. The CDR3 spans 12 residues. Germline trimming cut 3 bases from V and 8 bases from J; bases unmatched to any gene: 6. Germline assignment: CDR1 GTSNPN and CDR2 SVGIG (reference sequence). The CDR3 DNA sequence: TGTGCCTGGAGCGACAGGGCAAGGGGCTACACCTTC. Its translation: CAWSDRARGYTF.

This chain connects TRBV2 to TRBJ1-1, with D possibly matching TRBD1 (6 bases). The germline CDR1 and CDR2 sequences are SNHLY and FYNNEI. The CDR3 has 14 amino acids. Trimming took 6 bases from V and 1 from J, leaving 12 bases between them. CDR3 loop: CASSLGGKNTEAFF. Here the CDR3 DNA reads TGTGCCAGCAGCCTAGGGGGAAAGAACACTGAAGCTTTCTTT.

The chain uses TRBV15 and TRBJ1-5; TRBD1 is a possible D gene (5 bases). From germline, CDR1 is LNHNV and CDR2 YYDKDF (reference sequence). This CDR3 is built from 14 residues. Trimming took off 5 bases at V and 6 bases at J, with 14 bases between the two ends. The CDR3 region is CATSETTRVQPQHF. DNA of the CDR3: TGTGCCACCAGCGAAACTACCAGGGTTCAGCCCCAGCATTTT. The full variable domain, with the rest looked up from reference TRBV15 and TRBJ1-5, is DAMVIQNPRYQVTQFGKPVTLSCSQTLNHNVMYWYQQKSSQAPKLLFHYYDKDFNNEADTPDNFQSRRPNTSFCFLDIRSPGLGDTAMYLCATSETTRVQPQHFGDGTRLSIL.

This chain joins TRBV7-2 and TRBJ1-1, with TRBD1 identical over 7 bases. CDR1 is SGHTA, CDR2 FQGNSA, per germline. The CDR3 is 13 amino acids. The ends lost 8 bases at V and 5 bases at J; junction bases unmatched: 8. CDR3 loop: CASGDRVRTEAFF. The CDR3 DNA is TGTGCCAGCGGCGACAGGGTGAGGACTGAAGCTTTCTTT.

This clone was seen a handful of times. This rearrangement joins TRBV14 to TRBJ2-2; maybe TRBD2 (6 bases). This CDR3 comprises 12 residues. The germline V gene encodes CDR1 SGHDN and CDR2 FVKESK. The chain's CDR3 is CARGGTFGELFF. CDR3 in DNA: TGTGCTAGAGGAGGGACCTTCGGGGAGCTGTTTTTT.